The 20 T cell receptor beta chains reported below all come from one sample, sequenced in a study of T-cell memory formation after mild COVID-19. MiXCR, run by TCRdb on the 5' RACE reads, gives a single entry per CDR3 protein. Counted here are under 450,000 distinct CDR3 sequences, less than 25% occurring once; the ten biggest clones make up about an eighth. The source material was PBMCs or a T cell subset sorted from them (not recorded which). These receptors were taken from an adult woman who had mild COVID-19 (a few samples of this study predate the infection). Cell type and time point are not known.

This clonotype turned up a few times. The rearrangement joins TRBV2 to TRBJ1-5, with D possibly TRBD1 on 5 matching bases. CDR3 length: 14 amino acids. Per germline, CDR1 SNHLY and CDR2 FYNNEI. V lost 5 bases, J lost 6 bases, and 14 bases lay in between. This CDR3 reads CASSPGPPGQPQHF. For the CDR3, the DNA is TGTGCCAGCAGTCCGGGGCCCCCGGGTCAGCCCCAGCATTTT. Full variable domain (rest looked up from reference TRBV2 and TRBJ1-5): EPEVTQTPSHQVTQMGQEVILRCVPISNHLYFYWYRQILGQKVEFLVSFYNNEISEKSEIFDDQFSVERPDGSNFTLKIRSTKLEDSAMYFCASSPGPPGQPQHFGDGTRLSIL.

This chain uses TRBV2 with TRBJ2-3, with 12 nucleotides matching TRBD2. The CDR3 is 16 amino acids. From germline, CDR1 is SNHLY and CDR2 FYNNEI. Trimming at V came to 3 bases and at J to 4 bases, leaving 5 bases not matched to a gene. The CDR3 region has the DNA TGTGCCAGCAGTGACCCACTAGCGGGGGGTTCAGATACGCAGTATTTT. Translated: CASSDPLAGGSDTQYF.

V is TRBV29-1 and J is TRBJ2-7, with D unresolved. Trimming took off 5 bases at V and 5 bases at J, with 10 bases between the two ends. CDR1 SQVTM and CDR2 ANQGSEA come from the germline V gene. The CDR3 has 11 residues. The chain's CDR3 is CSVSDTHEQYF. The CDR3 DNA sequence: TGCAGCGTTTCTGACACCCACGAGCAGTACTTC.

The chain is built from TRBV29-1 and TRBJ1-2; unclear D gene. The CDR3 totals 13 residues. Germline-derived CDR1 and CDR2 are SQVTM and ANQGSEA. Trimming pared 4 bases from V and 8 bases from J, leaving 17 bases between. The CDR3 here is CSVVRTVEGGYTF. The CDR3 region has the DNA TGCAGCGTTGTTCGCACAGTTGAGGGCGGCTACACCTTC.

There are a few counts of this clonotype. This sequence joins TRBV7-7 and TRBJ2-5; 8 nucleotides line up with TRBD1. The ends lost 5 bases at V and 4 bases at J; junction bases unmatched: 3. CDR1 is SSHAT and CDR2 is FNYEAQ in the germline V gene (reference sequence). This CDR3 has 13 residues. CDR3 in amino acids: CASSPGGAETQYF. In DNA, the CDR3 is TGTGCCAGCAGCCCAGGGGGCGCAGAGACCCAGTACTTC.

This clonotype was detected a few times. The gene calls are TRBV7-2 and TRBJ2-7; 7 bases line up with TRBD2. With 3 bases clipped from V and 0 bases from J, the junction kept 2 bases outside the gene matches. Germline V gene data show CDR1 as SGHTA and CDR2 as FQGNSA. The CDR3 spans 14 residues. CDR3 sequence reads: CASSLSGNSYEQYF. DNA of the CDR3: TGTGCCAGCAGCTTGAGCGGGAACTCCTACGAGCAGTACTTC.

A few counts support this clonotype. V usage is TRBV24-1 and J usage is TRBJ2-2; D remains ambiguous. CDR1 and CDR2 from the germline V gene are KGHDR and SFDVKD. This CDR3 region has 15 residues. Deletions cut 0 bases from V and 1 base from J, with 5 bases between. This CDR3 is CATSDLVKNTGELFF. In DNA form, the CDR3 reads TGTGCCACCAGTGATTTGGTGAAGAACACCGGGGAGCTGTTTTTT.

This clonotype appeared a few times. This chain connects TRBV6-5 to TRBJ1-2; D is unresolved. The V gene's germline CDR1 is MNHEY and CDR2 SVGAGI. Trimming left V 0 bases short and J 4 bases short, with 9 bases between. The length of the CDR3 is 14 residues. The DNA for the CDR3 is TGTGCCAGCAGTTACTCGTTGGAGACCTATGGCTACACCTTC. It yields the protein CASSYSLETYGYTF.

This clonotype appeared a few times. This chain uses TRBV7-2 with TRBJ2-2, with 8 bases fitting TRBD1. The CDR3 contains 16 residues. The germline V gene encodes CDR1 SGHTA and CDR2 FQGNSA. V lost 5 bases to trimming and J lost 1 base; unmatched junction nucleotides: 6. The CDR3, as DNA: TGTGCCAGCAGCCCACAGGGACAGGTGAACACCGGGGAGCTGTTTTTT. Amino acids: CASSPQGQVNTGELFF.

This clonotype has a handful of counts. The chain links TRBV30 to TRBJ1-1, with a weak D call TRBD1 (5 bases). Germline CDR1 GTSNPN, CDR2 SVGIG (reference sequence). This CDR3 spans 13 amino acids. The V gene lost 1 base and the J gene lost 3 bases, with 9 bases spanning the gap. The CDR3 sequence is CAWSEQVYTEAFF. CDR3 nucleotide sequence: TGTGCCTGGAGTGAACAGGTATACACTGAAGCTTTCTTT. Based on the CDR3 plus reference TRBV30 and TRBJ1-1, the full variable domain is SQTIHQWPATLVQPVGSPLSLECTVEGTSNPNLYWYRQAAGRGLQLLFYSVGIGQISSEVPQNLSASRPQDRQFILSSKKLLLSDSGFYLCAWSEQVYTEAFFGQGTRLTVV.

V usage is TRBV20-1 and J usage is TRBJ2-5; 10 nucleotides match TRBD2. Germline values: CDR1 DFQATT, CDR2 SNEGSKA (reference sequence). Trimming took 6 bases from V and 1 from J; bases not matched to a gene: 2. The CDR3 spans 13 residues. CDR3 protein: CSARLAGQETQYF. CDR3 sequence (DNA): TGCAGTGCGCGACTAGCGGGCCAAGAGACCCAGTACTTC.

The rearrangement links TRBV4-1 to TRBJ1-2; no definite D call. The CDR3 is 16 residues long. Germline CDR1 MGHRA, CDR2 YSYEKL. Trimming took off 1 base at V and 1 base at J, with 13 bases between the two ends. For the CDR3, the DNA is TGCGCCAGCAGCCAAGTATGGGAACGGATTAACTATGGCTACACCTTC. Translated, it gives CASSQVWERINYGYTF.

This clonotype was observed a few times. The genes are TRBV6-5 and TRBJ2-2; D gene uncertain. Germline V gives CDR1 MNHEY, CDR2 SVGAGI. This CDR3 is built from 12 residues. V was shortened by 2 bases and J by 6 bases, with 4 bases between the two germline ends. The CDR3 DNA sequence: TGTGCCAGCAGTTACAAGCCCGGGGAGCTGTTTTTT. It specifies CASSYKPGELFF.

V usage is TRBV6-1 and J usage is TRBJ1-1, with a tentative D call TRBD1 (6 bases). The CDR3 has 18 amino acids. CDR1 is MNHNS and CDR2 is SASEGT in the germline V gene. The V end was cut by 0 bases, the J end by 2 bases, with 19 bases between. The CDR3 reads CASSEAGRGLGPNTEAFF. CDR3 sequence (DNA): TGTGCCAGCAGTGAAGCGGGACGGGGGCTTGGACCTAACACTGAAGCTTTCTTT.

This clonotype was seen repeatedly, ten times or more. The chain links TRBV6-1 to TRBJ1-2, with 9 nucleotides matching TRBD1. V gave up 5 bases and J gave up 8 bases; unmatched junction bases: 9. Germline V lookup: CDR1 MNHNS, CDR2 SASEGT. The CDR3 covers 14 residues. The CDR3, as DNA: TGTGCCAGCAGTTTCGAACAGGGGGCGAGCGGCTACACCTTC. Translated, it gives CASSFEQGASGYTF.

The chain joins TRBV12-3 or TRBV12-4 to TRBJ2-2, with 7 bases matching TRBD1. The junction had 8 bases not matched to a gene; V was cut back by 2 bases and J by 5 bases. The CDR3 sequence is 16 residues long. The DNA for the CDR3 is TGTGCCAGCAGTTTACGAAGACAGGGCGGAACCGGGGAGCTGTTTTTT. Translated: CASSLRRQGGTGELFF.

The chain couples TRBV11-2 to TRBJ2-6, with D tentatively TRBD2 (7 bases). Germline CDR1 SGHAT, CDR2 FQNNGV. Trimming left V 5 bases short and J 2 bases short, with 13 bases between. CDR3 length: 16 amino acids. The CDR3 coding sequence is TGTGCCAGCAGCCCGTGGGGGGGCCCTGGGGCCAACGTCCTGACTTTC. It encodes CASSPWGGPGANVLTF.

This clonotype has a handful of counts. The rearrangement links TRBV7-6 to TRBJ2-2; 8 bases agree with TRBD1. The ends lost 2 bases at V and 4 bases at J; junction bases unmatched: 3. The V gene's germline CDR1 is SGHVS and CDR2 FNYEAQ. CDR3 length: 15 amino acids. The CDR3: CASSLYDRGTGELFF. The CDR3 DNA follows: TGTGCCAGCAGCTTATACGACAGGGGCACCGGGGAGCTGTTTTTT. Full variable domain (remainder filled in from reference TRBV7-6 and TRBJ2-2): GAGVSQSPRYKVTKRGQDVALRCDPISGHVSLYWYRQALGQGPEFLTYFNYEAQQDKSGLPNDRFSAERPEGSISTLTIQRTEQRDSAMYRCASSLYDRGTGELFFGEGSRLTVL.

This clonotype was seen more than once but under ten times. V and J are TRBV7-9 and TRBJ2-1, with TRBD2 identical over 8 bases. Germline CDR1 is SEHNR and CDR2 is FQNEAQ (reference sequence). The CDR3 runs 16 residues. The V and J ends lost 2 bases and 4 bases, in that order; junction bases with no gene match: 7. CDR3 DNA sequence: TGTGCCAGCAGCTTATCGAGCGGGAGCCGATACAATGAGCAGTTCTTC. Amino acids: CASSLSSGSRYNEQFF.

The V call is TRBV27, the J call TRBJ2-1; D is perhaps TRBD2 (6 bases). Trimming removed 5 bases from V and 5 bases from J, with 19 bases in between. The CDR3 extends over 16 amino acids. The germline V gene has CDR1 MNHEY and CDR2 SMNVEV (reference sequence). The CDR3 nucleotides are TGTGCCAGCAGTATGCTTCTGATTGGGGGGAACAATGAGCAGTTCTTC. Protein product: CASSMLLIGGNNEQFF.